What follows are 14 T cell receptor beta chains derived from one specimen sequenced in a study of shared clonotypes between healthy human individuals. TCRdb's copy holds only in-frame clones and misses some; the assay was immunoSEQ multiplex PCR. The top ten clones hold approximately 0.13% of a sample with roughly 2 million clones, approximately 94% of them seen once. Sequenced: naive CD4+ T cells sorted from blood. This sample's subset: CD45RA+ positively selected. Every receptor here comes from a man aged 18 to 29 in good health.

The V gene is TRBV6-6, the J gene TRBJ2-7; 12 bases are shared with TRBD2. The CDR3 length is 14 residues. CDR1 is MNHNY, CDR2 SVGAGI, per germline (reference sequence). Trimming took 4 bases from V and 7 from J; bases not matched to a gene: 5. CDR3 in amino acids: CASSSLAGGLEQYF. The CDR3 nucleotides are TGTGCCAGCAGTTCGCTAGCGGGAGGGTTAGAGCAGTACTTC.

The chain couples TRBV7-6 to TRBJ2-5; D is perhaps TRBD2 (5 bases). Trimming stripped 6 bases from V and 0 bases from J, with 14 bases between. Germline V lookup: CDR1 SGHVS, CDR2 FNYEAQ. The length of the CDR3 is 15 residues. In DNA, the CDR3 is TGTGCCAGCAGTCCTTATAGGGAGTACCAAGAGACCCAGTACTTC. Residues: CASSPYREYQETQYF. Drawing the rest from reference TRBV7-6 and TRBJ2-5, the complete variable domain is GAGVSQSPRYKVTKRGQDVALRCDPISGHVSLYWYRQALGQGPEFLTYFNYEAQQDKSGLPNDRFSAERPEGSISTLTIQRTEQRDSAMYRCASSPYREYQETQYFGPGTRLLVL.

The chain couples TRBV14 to TRBJ1-6; unclear D gene. CDR3 length: 16 amino acids. Germline-derived CDR1 and CDR2 are SGHDN and FVKESK. V was shortened by 4 bases and J by 0 bases, with 10 bases between the two germline ends. The CDR3 sequence is CASSPQGSSYNSPLHF. The CDR3 coding sequence is TGTGCCAGCAGCCCCCAAGGTAGCTCCTATAATTCACCCCTCCACTTT. Looking up the rest from reference TRBV14 and TRBJ1-6 gives the full variable domain: EAGVTQFPSHSVIEKGQTVTLRCDPISGHDNLYWYRRVMGKEIKFLLHFVKESKQDESGMPNNRFLAERTGGTYSTLKVQPAELEDSGVYFCASSPQGSSYNSPLHFGNGTRLTVT.

The chain combines TRBV25-1 with TRBJ1-6; D may be TRBD1 (6 bases). CDR1 is MGHDK, CDR2 SYGVNS, per germline. The V end was cut by 5 bases, the J end by 6 bases, with 11 bases between. CDR3 length: 14 amino acids. CDR3 in DNA: TGTGCCAGCAGTACCCGGACAGCTAATTCACCCCTCCACTTT. Residues: CASSTRTANSPLHF.

The genes are TRBV7-2 and TRBJ1-6; possibly TRBD1 for D (5 bases). Germline-derived CDR1 and CDR2 are SGHTA and FQGNSA. Trimming removed 1 base at V and 9 bases at J, with 13 bases between. The CDR3 has 15 amino acids. The CDR3 coding sequence is TGTGCCAGCAGCTTAGGAGGCAGGGTTGCTTCACCCCTCCACTTT. Protein product: CASSLGGRVASPLHF. The whole variable domain, filled in from reference TRBV7-2 and TRBJ1-6, reads GAGVSQSPSNKVTEKGKDVELRCDPISGHTALYWYRQSLGQGLEFLIYFQGNSAPDKSGLPSDRFSAERTGGSVSTLTIQRTQQEDSAVYLCASSLGGRVASPLHFGNGTRLTVT.

This chain connects TRBV11-2 to TRBJ1-6; a possible D gene is TRBD1 (6 bases). This CDR3 has 17 residues. Trimming cost V 0 bases and J 10 bases, with 19 bases left between them. The germline gives CDR1 SGHAT, CDR2 FQNNGV. The CDR3 sequence is CASSLDGAGAVGSPLHF. CDR3 coding DNA: TGTGCCAGCAGCTTAGATGGCGCGGGGGCGGTGGGGTCACCCCTCCACTTT. The full variable domain, in which reference TRBV11-2 and TRBJ1-6 provide the parts outside the CDR3, is EAGVAQSPRYKIIEKRQSVAFWCNPISGHATLYWYQQILGQGPKLLIQFQNNGVVDDSQLPKDRFSAERLKGVDSTLKIQPAKLEDSAVYLCASSLDGAGAVGSPLHFGNGTRLTVT.

J is TRBJ1-6 and V is TRBV30; TRBD1 agrees at 9 bases. V shed 5 bases, J shed 9 bases, and the junction held 11 bases outside the gene matches. Germline V gene lookup returns CDR1 GTSNPN and CDR2 SVGIG (reference sequence). The CDR3 contains 15 residues. The CDR3 nucleotides are TGTGCCTGGCAGCTTTGGACAGGGGCGGGTTCACCCCTCCACTTT. Protein: CAWQLWTGAGSPLHF.

The rearrangement uses TRBV30 and TRBJ2-7, with a weak D call TRBD1 (7 bases). The V end lost 0 bases, the J end lost 5 bases, and 14 bases lay between the germline ends. This CDR3 spans 14 amino acids. Germline CDR1 and CDR2: GTSNPN and SVGIG (reference sequence). The CDR3 DNA is TGTGCCTGGAGTGTCGGAGGGGACAGCCACGAGCAGTACTTC. Encoded protein: CAWSVGGDSHEQYF.

The J gene is TRBJ2-3, the V gene TRBV30; D ambiguous. The germline gives CDR1 GTSNPN, CDR2 SVGIG (reference sequence). With 4 bases removed from V and 5 bases from J, the gap between germline ends came to 7 bases. This CDR3 is built from 11 residues. In DNA form, the CDR3 reads TGTGCCTGGACTACGGAAGATACGCAGTATTTT. Residues: CAWTTEDTQYF. Looking up the rest from reference TRBV30 and TRBJ2-3 gives the full variable domain: SQTIHQWPATLVQPVGSPLSLECTVEGTSNPNLYWYRQAAGRGLQLLFYSVGIGQISSEVPQNLSASRPQDRQFILSSKKLLLSDSGFYLCAWTTEDTQYFGPGTRLTVL.

The genes are TRBV9 and TRBJ2-3, with a weak D call TRBD1 (5 bases). The germline gives CDR1 SGDLS, CDR2 YYNGEE. There are 14 residues in the CDR3. Trimming cost V 1 base and J 0 bases, with 6 bases left between them. In nucleotides, the CDR3 is TGTGCCAGCAGCGTAAAGGGGAGCACAGATACGCAGTATTTT. Translating gives CASSVKGSTDTQYF.

J is TRBJ1-2 and V is TRBV19; tentative D call: TRBD1 (6 bases). Germline CDR1 is LNHDA and CDR2 is SQIVND (reference sequence). The CDR3 runs to 15 residues. V lost 5 bases, J lost 0 bases, and 13 bases lay in between. CDR3 nucleotide sequence: TGTGCCAGTAGTTTCCTGACAGGAGCTAACTATGGCTACACCTTC. Translated, it gives CASSFLTGANYGYTF.

The chain carries TRBV10-3 and TRBJ2-2, with D unclear. V was shortened by 2 bases and J by 4 bases, with 14 bases between the two germline ends. There are 16 residues in the CDR3. Looked up from germline, CDR1 is ENHRY and CDR2 is SYGVKD. The CDR3 DNA reads TGTGCCATCAGTGAGGTTCCGGGTACGGGCACCGGGGAGCTGTTTTTT. This gives the protein CAISEVPGTGTGELFF.

The rearrangement joins TRBV30 to TRBJ1-4; TRBD1 agrees at 7 bases. CDR3 size: 15 residues. Germline V gives CDR1 GTSNPN, CDR2 SVGIG (reference sequence). The V and J ends lost 0 bases and 6 bases, in that order; junction bases with no gene match: 7. The CDR3 DNA sequence: TGTGCCTGGAGTGTAACAAGGGGGCGTGATGAAAAACTGTTTTTT. Translated: CAWSVTRGRDEKLFF.

The chain combines TRBV7-3 with TRBJ2-1; 8 nucleotides line up with TRBD2. Germline V gives CDR1 SGHTA, CDR2 FQGTGA. This CDR3 region has 16 residues. Trimming removed 1 base from V and 0 bases from J; junction bases left unmatched: 2. CDR3 amino acids: CASSLIAGSSYNEQFF. CDR3 in DNA: TGTGCCAGCAGCTTAATAGCGGGGAGCTCCTACAATGAGCAGTTCTTC.